Here is one TCR beta chain with its context. This specimen belongs to a study of PD-L1 blockade in urothelial cancer. At the level of the study: Investigators checked blood 3 weeks (second dose) and 6 weeks after treatment start. A median blood sample held approximately 150,000 T cells and about 89,000 unique TCRs.

The investigators introduced synthetic TCR analog templates into each PCR as spikes. Assay used: immunoSEQ multiplex PCR; TCRdb lists only in-frame clones, some missing. The sample lists more than 40,000 clones; approximately 83% were seen once. The sequence came from a man aged 60-69 years with urothelial cancer. The starting material was PBMCs, obtained around atezolizumab (anti-PD-L1) treatment.

The CDR3 is CASPPGQGSTEAFF. The CDR3 DNA reads TGCGCCAGCCCACCGGGACAGGGATCCACTGAAGCTTTCTTT. The chain couples TRBV10-1 to TRBJ1-1; 9 nucleotides match TRBD1. The CDR3 covers 14 residues. V shed 8 bases and J 4 bases; nucleotides not matched to a gene: 8. CDR1 is WNHNN, CDR2 SYGVQD, per germline (reference sequence).